The source of this T cell receptor (beta chain) is a study of T cells in Graves' hyperthyroidism and ophthalmopathy. The CDR3 is 15 amino acids. Per the germline V gene, CDR1 is MNHNS and CDR2 is SASEGT. V gave up 3 bases and J gave up 3 bases; unmatched junction bases: 5. The study based diagnoses on clinical symptoms, serum thyroxine and TRAb, thyroid ultrasound and orbital computed tomography. Regions amplified from RNA transcripts were the TCR beta CDR3 regions. A first-round RT-PCR of the TCR CDR3 used the HTBI primer set. TCRdb processed the multiplex PCR reads anew with MiXCR; each CDR3 protein has one entry. The sample has over 200,000 distinct CDR3 sequences, around 19% seen once; the top ten hold roughly 44%.

The specimen sequenced was blood. The chain has TRBV6-1 and TRBJ1-2, with 9 nucleotides matching TRBD1. This TCR was recovered from a man aged 35 to 55 with Graves' hyperthyroidism. The CDR3 DNA follows: TGTGCCAGCAGTGATCAGGGACAGGGATACTATGGCTACACCTTC. It is translated as CASSDQGQGYYGYTF.